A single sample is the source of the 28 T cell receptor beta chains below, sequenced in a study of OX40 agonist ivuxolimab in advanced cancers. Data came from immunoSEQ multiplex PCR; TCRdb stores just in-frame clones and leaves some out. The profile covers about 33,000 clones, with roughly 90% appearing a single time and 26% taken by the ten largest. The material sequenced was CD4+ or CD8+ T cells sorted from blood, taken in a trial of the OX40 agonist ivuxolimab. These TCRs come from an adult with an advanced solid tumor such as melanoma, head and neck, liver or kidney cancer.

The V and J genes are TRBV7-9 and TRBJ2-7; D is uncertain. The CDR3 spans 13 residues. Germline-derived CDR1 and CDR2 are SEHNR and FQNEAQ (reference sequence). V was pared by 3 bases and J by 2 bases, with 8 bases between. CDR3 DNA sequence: TGTGCCAGCAGCTTTAACGGTGCCTACGAGCAGTACTTC. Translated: CASSFNGAYEQYF.

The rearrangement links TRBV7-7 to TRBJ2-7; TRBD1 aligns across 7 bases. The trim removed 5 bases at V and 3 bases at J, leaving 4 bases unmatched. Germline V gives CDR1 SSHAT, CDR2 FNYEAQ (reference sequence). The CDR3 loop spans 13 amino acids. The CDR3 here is CASSLGDSYEQYF. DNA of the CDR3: TGTGCCAGCAGCCTAGGGGACAGCTACGAGCAGTACTTC.

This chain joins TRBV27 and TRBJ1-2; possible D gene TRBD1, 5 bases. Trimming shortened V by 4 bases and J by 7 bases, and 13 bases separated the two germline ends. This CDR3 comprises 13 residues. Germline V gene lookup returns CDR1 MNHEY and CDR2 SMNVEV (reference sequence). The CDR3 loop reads CASSYGHAGGYTF. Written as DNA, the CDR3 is TGTGCCAGCAGTTACGGACACGCGGGTGGCTACACCTTC.

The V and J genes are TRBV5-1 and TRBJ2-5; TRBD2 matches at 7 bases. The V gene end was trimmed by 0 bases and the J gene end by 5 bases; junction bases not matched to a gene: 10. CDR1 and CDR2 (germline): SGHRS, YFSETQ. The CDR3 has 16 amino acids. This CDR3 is CASSLGPGGSPETQYF. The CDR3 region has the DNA TGCGCCAGCAGCTTGGGGCCCGGGGGGTCCCCGGAGACCCAGTACTTC.

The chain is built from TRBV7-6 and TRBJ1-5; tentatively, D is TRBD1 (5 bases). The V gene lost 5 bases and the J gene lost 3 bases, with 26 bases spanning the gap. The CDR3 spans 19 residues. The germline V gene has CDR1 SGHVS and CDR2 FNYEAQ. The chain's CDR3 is CASSPLGGGPTAFNQPQHF. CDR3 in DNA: TGTGCCAGCAGCCCGTTAGGTGGGGGACCGACAGCTTTCAATCAGCCCCAGCATTTT.

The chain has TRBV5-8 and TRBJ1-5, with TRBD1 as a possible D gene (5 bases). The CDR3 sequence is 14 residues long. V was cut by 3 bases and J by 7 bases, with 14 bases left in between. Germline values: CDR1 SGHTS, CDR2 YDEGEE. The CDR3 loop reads CASSSRGSGQPQHF. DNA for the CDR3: TGTGCCAGCAGCTCACGGGGGTCGGGCCAGCCCCAGCATTTT.

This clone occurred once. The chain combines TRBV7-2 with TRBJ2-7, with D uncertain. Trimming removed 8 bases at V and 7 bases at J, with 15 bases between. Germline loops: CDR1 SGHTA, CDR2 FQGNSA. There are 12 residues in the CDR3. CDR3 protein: CASASSSWEQYF. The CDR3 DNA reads TGTGCCAGCGCCTCATCTTCATGGGAGCAGTACTTC.

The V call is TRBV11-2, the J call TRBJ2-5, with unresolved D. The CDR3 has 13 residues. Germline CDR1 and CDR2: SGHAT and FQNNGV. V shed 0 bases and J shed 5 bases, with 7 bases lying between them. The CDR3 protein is CASSLEYSETQYF. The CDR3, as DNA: TGTGCCAGCAGCTTAGAGTATTCGGAGACCCAGTACTTC. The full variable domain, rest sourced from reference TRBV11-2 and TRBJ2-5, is EAGVAQSPRYKIIEKRQSVAFWCNPISGHATLYWYQQILGQGPKLLIQFQNNGVVDDSQLPKDRFSAERLKGVDSTLKIQPAKLEDSAVYLCASSLEYSETQYFGPGTRLLVL.

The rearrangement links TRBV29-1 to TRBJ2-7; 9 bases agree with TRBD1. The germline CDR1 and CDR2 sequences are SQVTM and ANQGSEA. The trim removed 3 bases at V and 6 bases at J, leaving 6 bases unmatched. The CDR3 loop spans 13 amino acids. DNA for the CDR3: TGCAGCGTTGAGGGGCCGGGACAGGGCGAGCAGTACTTC. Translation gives CSVEGPGQGEQYF.

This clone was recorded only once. CDR3 amino acids: CASSLGQGGTEAFF. DNA for the CDR3: TGTGCCAGCAGCCTCGGACAGGGTGGCACTGAAGCTTTCTTT. V gene TRBV13 combines with J gene TRBJ1-1, with TRBD1 matching over 8 bases. The CDR3 loop spans 14 amino acids. V lost 5 bases to trimming and J lost 4 bases; unmatched junction nucleotides: 6. Germline loops: CDR1 PRHDT, CDR2 FYEKMQ (reference sequence).

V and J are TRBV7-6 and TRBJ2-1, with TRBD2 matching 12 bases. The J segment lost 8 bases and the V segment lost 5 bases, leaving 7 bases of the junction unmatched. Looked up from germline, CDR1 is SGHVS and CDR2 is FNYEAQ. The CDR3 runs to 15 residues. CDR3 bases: TGTGCCAGCAGCCCCCCCCGACTAGCGGGAGATGAGCAGTTCTTC. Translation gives CASSPPRLAGDEQFF.

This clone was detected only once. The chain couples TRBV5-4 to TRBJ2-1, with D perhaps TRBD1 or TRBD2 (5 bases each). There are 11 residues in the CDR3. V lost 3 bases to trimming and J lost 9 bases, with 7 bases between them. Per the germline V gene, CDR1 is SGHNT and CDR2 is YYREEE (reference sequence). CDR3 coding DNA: TGTGCCAGCAGCTGGGGGAGTGAGCAGTTCTTC. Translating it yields CASSWGSEQFF.

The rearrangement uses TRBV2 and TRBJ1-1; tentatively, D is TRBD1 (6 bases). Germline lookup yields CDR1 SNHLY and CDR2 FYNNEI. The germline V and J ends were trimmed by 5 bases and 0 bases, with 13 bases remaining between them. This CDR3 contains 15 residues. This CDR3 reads CASSLSRQVNTEAFF. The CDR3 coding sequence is TGTGCCAGCAGTCTTTCTCGACAGGTGAACACTGAAGCTTTCTTT. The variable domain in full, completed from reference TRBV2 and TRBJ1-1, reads EPEVTQTPSHQVTQMGQEVILRCVPISNHLYFYWYRQILGQKVEFLVSFYNNEISEKSEIFDDQFSVERPDGSNFTLKIRSTKLEDSAMYFCASSLSRQVNTEAFFGQGTRLTVV.

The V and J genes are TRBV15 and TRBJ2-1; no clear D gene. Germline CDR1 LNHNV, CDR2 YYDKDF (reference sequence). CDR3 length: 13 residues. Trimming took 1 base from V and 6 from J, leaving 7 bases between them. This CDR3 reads CATSRGWRNEQFF. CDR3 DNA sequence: TGTGCCACCAGCAGAGGCTGGCGCAATGAGCAGTTCTTC.

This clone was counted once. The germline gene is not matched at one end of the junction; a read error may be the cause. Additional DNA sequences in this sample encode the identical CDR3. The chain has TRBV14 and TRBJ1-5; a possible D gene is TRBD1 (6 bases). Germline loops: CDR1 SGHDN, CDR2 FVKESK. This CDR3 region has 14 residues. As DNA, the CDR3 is TGTGCCAGCAGCTCTACAGGGTACAATCAGCCCCAGCATTTC. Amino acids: CASSSTGYNQPQHF.

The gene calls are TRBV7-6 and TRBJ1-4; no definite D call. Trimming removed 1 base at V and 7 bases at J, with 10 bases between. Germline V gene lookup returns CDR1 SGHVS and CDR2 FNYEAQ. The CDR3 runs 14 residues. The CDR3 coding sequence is TGTGCCAGCAGCTTAGGGTACGGTGGTGAAAAACTGTTTTTT. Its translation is CASSLGYGGEKLFF.

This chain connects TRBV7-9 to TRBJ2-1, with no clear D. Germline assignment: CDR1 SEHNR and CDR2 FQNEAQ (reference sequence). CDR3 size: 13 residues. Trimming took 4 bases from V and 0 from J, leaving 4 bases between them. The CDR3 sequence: CASSSSSYNEQFF. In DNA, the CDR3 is TGTGCCAGCAGCTCTAGCTCCTACAATGAGCAGTTCTTC.

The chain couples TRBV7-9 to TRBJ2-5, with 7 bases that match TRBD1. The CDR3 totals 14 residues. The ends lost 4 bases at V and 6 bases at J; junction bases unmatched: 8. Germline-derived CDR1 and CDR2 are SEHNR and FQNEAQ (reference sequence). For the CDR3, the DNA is TGTGCCAGCAGCTCTACGACAGGGCAGAAGACCCAGTACTTC. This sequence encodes CASSSTTGQKTQYF.

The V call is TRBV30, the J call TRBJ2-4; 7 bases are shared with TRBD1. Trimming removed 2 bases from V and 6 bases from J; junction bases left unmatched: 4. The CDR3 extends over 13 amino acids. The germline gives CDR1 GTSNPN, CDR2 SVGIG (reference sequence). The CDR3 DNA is TGTGCCTGGAGTAGTACAGGGGCAAACATTCAGTACTTC. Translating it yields CAWSSTGANIQYF.

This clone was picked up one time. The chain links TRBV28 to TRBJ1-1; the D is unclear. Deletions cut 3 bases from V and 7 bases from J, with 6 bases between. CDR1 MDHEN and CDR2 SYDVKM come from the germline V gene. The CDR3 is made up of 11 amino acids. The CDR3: CASSLGREAFF. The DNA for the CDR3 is TGTGCCAGCAGTTTGGGCCGTGAAGCTTTCTTT.

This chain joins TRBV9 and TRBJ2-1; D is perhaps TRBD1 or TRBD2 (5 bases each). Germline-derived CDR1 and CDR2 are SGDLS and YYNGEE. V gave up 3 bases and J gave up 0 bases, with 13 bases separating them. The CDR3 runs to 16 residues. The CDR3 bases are TGTGCCAGCAGCGAAACACTAGGGGCCTCCTACAATGAGCAGTTCTTC. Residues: CASSETLGASYNEQFF.

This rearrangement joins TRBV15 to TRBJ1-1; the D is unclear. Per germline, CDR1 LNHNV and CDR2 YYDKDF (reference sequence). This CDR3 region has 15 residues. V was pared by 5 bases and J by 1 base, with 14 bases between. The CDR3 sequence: CATSGNLGTNTEAFF. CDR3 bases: TGTGCCACCAGCGGAAATCTGGGTACGAACACTGAAGCTTTCTTT.

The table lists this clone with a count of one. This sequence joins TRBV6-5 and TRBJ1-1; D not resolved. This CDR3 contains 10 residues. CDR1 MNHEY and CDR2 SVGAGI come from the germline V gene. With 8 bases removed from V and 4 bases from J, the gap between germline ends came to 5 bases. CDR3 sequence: CASESTEAFF. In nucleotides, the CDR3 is TGTGCCAGCGAATCCACTGAAGCTTTCTTT.

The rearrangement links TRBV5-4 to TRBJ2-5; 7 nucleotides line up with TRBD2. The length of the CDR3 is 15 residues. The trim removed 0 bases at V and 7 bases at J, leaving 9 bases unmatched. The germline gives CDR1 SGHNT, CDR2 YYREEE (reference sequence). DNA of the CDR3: TGTGCCAGCAGCTTGGTGGCAGGGAGGGGTGGGACCCAGTACTTC. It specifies CASSLVAGRGGTQYF.

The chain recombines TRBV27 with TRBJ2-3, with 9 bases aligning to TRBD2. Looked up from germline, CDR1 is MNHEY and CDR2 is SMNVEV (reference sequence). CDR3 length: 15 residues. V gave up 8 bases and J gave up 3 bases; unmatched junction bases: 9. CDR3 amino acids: CASQELAGWTDTQYF. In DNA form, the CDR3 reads TGTGCCAGCCAGGAACTAGCGGGTTGGACAGATACGCAGTATTTT.

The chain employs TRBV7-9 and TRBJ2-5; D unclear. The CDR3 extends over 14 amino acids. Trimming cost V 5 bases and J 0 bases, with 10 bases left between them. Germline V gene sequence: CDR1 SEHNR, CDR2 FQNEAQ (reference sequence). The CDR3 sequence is CASSRRGNQETQYF. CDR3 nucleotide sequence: TGTGCCAGCAGCCGCCGCGGCAACCAAGAGACCCAGTACTTC.

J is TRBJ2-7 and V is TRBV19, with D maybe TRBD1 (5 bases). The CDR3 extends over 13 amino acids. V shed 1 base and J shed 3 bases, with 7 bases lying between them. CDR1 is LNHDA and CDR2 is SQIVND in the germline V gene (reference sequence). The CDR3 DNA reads TGTGCCAGTAGTATAGGGACACTCTACGAGCAGTACTTC. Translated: CASSIGTLYEQYF.

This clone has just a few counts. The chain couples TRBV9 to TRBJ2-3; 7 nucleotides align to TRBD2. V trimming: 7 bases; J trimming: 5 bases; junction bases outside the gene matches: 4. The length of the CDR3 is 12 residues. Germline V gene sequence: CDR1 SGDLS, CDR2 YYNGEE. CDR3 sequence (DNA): TGTGCCAGCTCCCGGGGGGAAGATACGCAGTATTTT. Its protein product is CASSRGEDTQYF.